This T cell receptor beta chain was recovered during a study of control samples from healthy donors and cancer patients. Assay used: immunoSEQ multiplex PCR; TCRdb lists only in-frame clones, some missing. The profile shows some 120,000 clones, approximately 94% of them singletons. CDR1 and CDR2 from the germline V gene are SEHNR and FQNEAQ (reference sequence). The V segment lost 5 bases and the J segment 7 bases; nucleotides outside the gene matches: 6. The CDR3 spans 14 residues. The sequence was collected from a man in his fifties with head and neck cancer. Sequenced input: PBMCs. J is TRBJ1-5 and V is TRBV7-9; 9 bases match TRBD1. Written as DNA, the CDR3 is TGTGCCAGCAGCGCCGGGACAGGGCTGCAGCCCCAGCATTTT. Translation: CASSAGTGLQPQHF. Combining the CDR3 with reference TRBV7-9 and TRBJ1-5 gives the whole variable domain DTGVSQNPRHKITKRGQNVTFRCDPISEHNRLYWYRQTLGQGPEFLTYFQNEAQLEKSRLLSDRFSAERPKGSFSTLEIQRTEQGDSAMYLCASSAGTGLQPQHFGDGTRLSIL.